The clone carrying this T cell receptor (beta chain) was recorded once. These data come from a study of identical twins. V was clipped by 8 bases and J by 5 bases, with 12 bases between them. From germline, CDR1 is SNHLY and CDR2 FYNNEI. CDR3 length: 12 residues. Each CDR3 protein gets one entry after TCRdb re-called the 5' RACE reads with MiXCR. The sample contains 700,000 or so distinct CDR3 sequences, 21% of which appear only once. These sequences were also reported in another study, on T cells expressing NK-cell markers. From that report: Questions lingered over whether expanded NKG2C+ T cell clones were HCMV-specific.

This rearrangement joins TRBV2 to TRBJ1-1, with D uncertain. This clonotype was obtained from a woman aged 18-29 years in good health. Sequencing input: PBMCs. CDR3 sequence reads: CASCTDGTEAFF. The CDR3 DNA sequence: TGTGCCAGCTGTACAGATGGGACTGAAGCTTTCTTT. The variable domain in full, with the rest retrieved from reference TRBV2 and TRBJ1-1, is EPEVTQTPSHQVTQMGQEVILRCVPISNHLYFYWYRQILGQKVEFLVSFYNNEISEKSEIFDDQFSVERPDGSNFTLKIRSTKLEDSAMYFCASCTDGTEAFFGQGTRLTVV.